What follows are 19 T cell receptor beta chains derived from one specimen sequenced in a study of human T cells and chemical hapten exposure. TCRdb independently ran MiXCR on the RACE reads; one entry per CDR3 protein. Of approximately 88,000 distinct CDR3 sequences detected, 10% to 15% appear once; the ten largest clones hold roughly 6%. Time point given: patch test 3, about 24 weeks after DPC sensitization. As for treatment: therapeutic diphenylcyclopropenone sensitization with weekly scalp DPC. Sequencing was performed on whole blood, taken in connection with sensitization to the hapten diphenylcyclopropenone (DPC). The receptors shown here come from a woman aged 45 to 65 with alopecia areata. Some clones in this sample may be carry-over from other donors' samples.

This chain connects TRBV20-1 to TRBJ2-7; a weak D match, TRBD2 (6 bases). The germline V gene encodes CDR1 DFQATT and CDR2 SNEGSKA (reference sequence). V gave up 5 bases and J gave up 5 bases, with 16 bases separating them. The CDR3 loop spans 13 amino acids. CDR3 sequence: CSARDFPADEQYF. The DNA for the CDR3 is TGCAGTGCTCGGGACTTTCCAGCCGACGAGCAGTACTTC.

CDR3 in amino acids: CSGTSGGTDTQYF. The CDR3, as DNA: TGCAGTGGAACTAGCGGAGGCACAGATACGCAGTATTTT. The V gene is TRBV20-1, the J gene TRBJ2-3; 8 positions agree with TRBD2. The junction had 4 bases not matched to a gene; V was cut back by 7 bases and J by 1 base. The length of the CDR3 is 13 residues. CDR1 and CDR2 from the germline V gene are DFQATT and SNEGSKA (reference sequence).

This clonotype was counted a few times. This rearrangement joins TRBV2 to TRBJ2-1; D remains ambiguous. V was pared by 2 bases and J by 15 bases, with 14 bases between. The CDR3 totals 12 residues. From germline, CDR1 is SNHLY and CDR2 FYNNEI. CDR3 in amino acids: CASSELTFSPFF. CDR3 DNA: TGTGCCAGCAGTGAATTGACATTTAGTCCGTTCTTC.

Points on this clonotype: In this CDR3 the conserved last residue, phenylalanine or tryptophan, is missing, so a read error is likely. The rearrangement joins TRBV18 to TRBJ2-7, with D possibly TRBD1 on 6 matching bases. CDR1 is KGHSH and CDR2 is LQKENI in the germline V gene. This CDR3 has 16 residues. V lost 3 bases and J lost 3, with 18 bases in between. The CDR3 DNA reads as TGTGCCAGCTCACCCGGTTTACAGGGTGCAGGCTACGAGCAGTACTCC. Translation: CASSPGLQGAGYEQYS.

The V call is TRBV6-5, the J call TRBJ2-1, with no clear D. Germline CDR1 and CDR2: MNHEY and SVGAGI. The ends were cut back, 0 bases at V and 5 bases at J, with 5 bases in the middle. The CDR3 is 13 amino acids. The CDR3 loop is CASSYSVDNEQFF. The CDR3 DNA is TGTGCCAGCAGTTACTCGGTCGACAATGAGCAGTTCTTC.

This clonotype was seen at least ten times. The V gene is TRBV7-6, the J gene TRBJ2-3; 8 bases line up with TRBD2. CDR3 size: 14 residues. Unmatched junction bases numbered 8, after V lost 5 bases and J lost 7 bases. CDR1 is SGHVS, CDR2 FNYEAQ, per germline. CDR3 DNA: TGTGCCAGCAGCAAGACAGCGGGAGTTCATACGCAGTATTTT. This gives the protein CASSKTAGVHTQYF.

This clonotype was seen repeatedly, ten times or more. This chain connects TRBV29-1 to TRBJ2-1, with D possibly matching TRBD1 (7 bases). The CDR3 has 12 residues. Trimming pared 7 bases from V and 10 bases from J, leaving 17 bases between. Germline assignment: CDR1 SQVTM and CDR2 ANQGSEA. CDR3 residues: CSAGQTGDEQFF. DNA of the CDR3: TGCAGCGCGGGACAGACGGGAGACGAGCAGTTCTTC.

The sample holds a few counts of this clonotype. This chain links TRBV12-3 or TRBV12-4 with TRBJ1-1; no reliable D call. V was trimmed by 1 base and J by 1 base, leaving 4 bases between them. This CDR3 has 13 amino acids. The CDR3 protein is CASSLDENTEAFF. The CDR3 nucleotides are TGTGCCAGCAGTTTAGATGAGAACACTGAAGCTTTCTTT.

This clonotype occurred many times. The chain couples TRBV7-3 to TRBJ2-3, with D possibly matching TRBD2 (5 bases). The germline gives CDR1 SGHTA, CDR2 FQGTGA. The CDR3 has 15 residues. V was shortened by 0 bases and J by 2 bases, with 9 bases between the two germline ends. The DNA for the CDR3 is TGTGCCAGCAGCTTAACGACGGGGATCACAGATACGCAGTATTTT. It yields the protein CASSLTTGITDTQYF.

In this sample, this clonotype turned up many times. The chain couples TRBV7-9 to TRBJ2-7; D is undetermined. This CDR3 is built from 14 residues. From germline, CDR1 is SEHNR and CDR2 FQNEAQ (reference sequence). With 1 base removed from V and 5 bases from J, the gap between germline ends came to 12 bases. CDR3 loop: CASSLGASGDEQYF. For the CDR3, the DNA is TGTGCCAGCAGCTTAGGGGCATCCGGAGACGAGCAGTACTTC.

The chain uses TRBV13 and TRBJ2-3, with no clear D. Germline CDR1 PRHDT, CDR2 FYEKMQ (reference sequence). CDR3 size: 15 residues. V lost 4 bases to trimming and J lost 5 bases, with 16 bases between them. The CDR3 DNA follows: TGTGCCAGCAGCTACCGGGCCCCCCCCGGAGATACGCAGTATTTT. It yields the protein CASSYRAPPGDTQYF.

This clonotype has a count of ten or more. CDR3 amino acids: CASSPRTGGNQPQHF. As DNA, the CDR3 is TGTGCCAGCAGCCCAAGGACAGGGGGTAATCAGCCCCAGCATTTT. This chain links TRBV7-8 with TRBJ1-5, with 10 bases matching TRBD1. J lost 4 bases, V lost 5 bases, and 5 bases had no gene match. Germline CDR1 reads SGHVS; CDR2 reads FQNEAQ. CDR3 length: 15 residues.

The rearrangement links TRBV29-1 to TRBJ2-1; D possibly matches TRBD1 or TRBD2 (6 bases each). Germline V gene lookup returns CDR1 SQVTM and CDR2 ANQGSEA. CDR3 length: 13 amino acids. Trimming pared 6 bases from V and 9 bases from J, leaving 18 bases between. CDR3 DNA sequence: TGCAGCGTGTCACCGGGGGCGAGTGGTGAGCAGTTCTTC. Translated, it gives CSVSPGASGEQFF.

The CDR3, as DNA: TGTGCCAGCAGCTTAACAGGGGCTGGCGAAAAACTGTTTTTT. This encodes CASSLTGAGEKLFF. V usage is TRBV7-9 and J usage is TRBJ1-4, with 7 bases fitting TRBD1. The CDR3 has 14 residues. CDR1 is SEHNR and CDR2 is FQNEAQ in the germline V gene (reference sequence). V trimming: 2 bases; J trimming: 8 bases; junction bases outside the gene matches: 5.

This clonotype was seen many times. The chain uses TRBV19 and TRBJ1-2, with D unclear. The V gene's germline CDR1 is LNHDA and CDR2 SQIVND (reference sequence). There are 16 residues in the CDR3. Trimming shortened V by 5 bases and J by 0 bases, and 16 bases separated the two germline ends. The CDR3 coding sequence is TGTGCCAGTAGTTCCCGGGCCTCGCCTACTAACTATGGCTACACCTTC. It codes for CASSSRASPTNYGYTF.

This clonotype was counted between two and nine times. This chain joins TRBV27 and TRBJ1-5; tentatively, D is TRBD1 (5 bases). The CDR3 totals 16 residues. The germline CDR1 and CDR2 sequences are MNHEY and SMNVEV (reference sequence). Deletions cut 6 bases from V and 1 base from J, with 16 bases between. The CDR3 bases are TGTGCCAGCAGGAGAAAAGGCAGGGAGAGCAATCAGCCCCAGCATTTT. It yields the protein CASRRKGRESNQPQHF.

V and J are TRBV6-5 and TRBJ1-6; D not resolved. V was clipped by 0 bases and J by 10 bases, with 13 bases between them. The length of the CDR3 is 15 residues. The germline V gene has CDR1 MNHEY and CDR2 SVGAGI. The CDR3: CASSYSIGRESPLHF. CDR3 nucleotide sequence: TGTGCCAGCAGTTACTCGATCGGGAGGGAATCACCCCTCCACTTT.

This clonotype was found a few times. The J gene is TRBJ2-3, the V gene TRBV20-1; D gene ambiguous. With 5 bases removed from V and 10 bases from J, the gap between germline ends came to 13 bases. The V gene's germline CDR1 is DFQATT and CDR2 SNEGSKA (reference sequence). The CDR3 has 11 amino acids. CDR3 nucleotides: TGCAGTGCTGAACCACCCAGTTCGCAGTATTTT. It is translated as CSAEPPSSQYF.

This clonotype was picked up many times. The chain employs TRBV2 and TRBJ1-5; tentative D call: TRBD1 (6 bases). The V end was cut by 6 bases, the J end by 4 bases, with 10 bases between. The length of the CDR3 is 13 residues. Germline assignment: CDR1 SNHLY and CDR2 FYNNEI. The chain's CDR3 is CASRDRFNQPQHF. As DNA, the CDR3 is TGTGCCAGCAGGGACAGATTTAATCAGCCCCAGCATTTT.